The entry below gives a single T cell receptor beta chain sequence along with its context. Its antigen is not yet known. No base quality information exists; no much larger clone differs at one position. This entry comes from a study of cytomegalovirus exposure and HLA in healthy donors (TCRdb year 2017). Concerning the study at large: According to a later analysis, the 120 validation repertoires were produced on the same platform as the approximately 620 repertoires of the first cohort. The study aimed to test whether signatures of past pathogen exposure could be identified by cataloging public T cell receptors. Besides the first cohort of 500 to 700 subjects, a separate validation cohort made up of over 100 different subjects was used. The study combined high-throughput TCR immunosequencing, statistical association of individual TCRs with disease status, and machine learning to predict cytomegalovirus infection status.

Deletion took 5 bases off V and 4 bases off J, with a span of 15 bases between the germline ends. The germline V gene (reference sequence) provides CDR1 LNHNV and CDR2 YYDKDF. The cysteine opens and the phenylalanine closes a CDR3 of 15 amino acids. Only CDR3 DNA remains: 45 bases, in frame from the first base. Receptor amplification or capture employed the immunoSEQ multiplex PCR assay. Per the original workflow: A statistical classification framework was built for diagnosing cytomegalovirus status from the catalog of TCR beta chain sequences. Entries here come from immuneACCESS through TCRdb and include only in-frame sequences with V and J called. Some clones fail to appear in such tables; in the studies checked, an unresolved V gene covers under half of the shortfall, and the cause of the remainder is unknown. Clone size and the V and J calls come from that table; the DNA yielded D and trimming. Recorded for this sample are some 120,000 clones; under 90% of them occurred a single time. The top ten hold about 3.5% of the sample.

The donors were included in the validation cohort of over a hundred subjects, a group kept apart from the roughly 670-subject first cohort. What the work shows at the level of the full study, not this receptor alone: Most TCR sequences were seen in very few donors, while some public TCRs were found in many individuals. Subsequent analysis determined that TCRs grouped into clusters in the first cohort also showed a tendency toward co-occurrence across the 120 or so validation repertoires, and 85% to 95% of cluster scores exceeded 0. According to the authors, the approach could potentially be generalized to other disease states and immunological phenotypes. In the study, 150 to 200 TCR beta chains were listed as associated with cytomegalovirus. A few of the identified cytomegalovirus-associated TCR beta chains were confirmed in vitro to be specific for cytomegalovirus antigens. The classifier was reported to diagnose cytomegalovirus status with high specificity and sensitivity in both the original and validation cohorts. The validation cohort had no HLA typing available for a later analysis, so co-occurrence within that cohort was assessed over all 120 or so repertoires.

This TCR was recovered from a young man in good health and CMV-seronegative. Sequencing was carried out using PBMCs. The V gene is TRBV15 and the J gene is TRBJ1-5, with an unclear D gene assignment. DNA sequence: TGTGCCACCAGCCTAACCCGGAGCCCTAATCAGCCCCAGCATTTT. Its translation is CATSLTRSPNQPQHF.